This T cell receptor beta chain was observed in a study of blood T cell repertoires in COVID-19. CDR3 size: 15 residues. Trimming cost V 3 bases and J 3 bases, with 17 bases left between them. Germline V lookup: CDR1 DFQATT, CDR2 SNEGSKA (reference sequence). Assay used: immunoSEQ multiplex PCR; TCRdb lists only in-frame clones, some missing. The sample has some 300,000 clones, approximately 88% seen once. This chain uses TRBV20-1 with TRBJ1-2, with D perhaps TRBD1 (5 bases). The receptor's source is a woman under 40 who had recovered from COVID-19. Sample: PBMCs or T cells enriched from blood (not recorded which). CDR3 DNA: TGCAGTGCTAGTACCGACGGACGGGGGTACTATGGCTACACCTTC. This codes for CSASTDGRGYYGYTF.